The clone carrying this T cell receptor beta chain was counted at least ten times. Its antigen is not known. These data come from a study of T cells in Graves' hyperthyroidism and ophthalmopathy. On the study more broadly: Once the initial diagnosis was made, peripheral blood was obtained before any treatment.

The CDR3 regions of TCR beta were amplified from RNA transcripts. RT-PCR in the first round (using the HTBI primer set) targeted the TCR CDR3. TCRdb called the multiplex PCR reads again in MiXCR, with one record for every CDR3 protein. The table lists about 400,000 distinct CDR3 sequences, just under 15% of them singletons. V lost 2 bases and J lost 5; bases outside the gene matches: 6. Germline CDR1 is MDHEN and CDR2 is SYDVKM. This CDR3 comprises 14 residues. Points from the study as a whole: Blood samples included most of the expanded thyroid clonotypes exceeding 0.001. Separating ophthalmopathy from stable hyperthyroidism was achieved by a 13 V-J model.

V usage is TRBV28 and J usage is TRBJ2-7, with 7 bases aligning to TRBD2. The receptor's source is a woman in her twenties or thirties with Graves' hyperthyroidism. Sequencing used blood. The CDR3 sequence: CASSLGGRTHEQYF. CDR3 DNA sequence: TGTGCCAGCAGTTTAGGCGGGAGAACCCACGAGCAGTACTTC.